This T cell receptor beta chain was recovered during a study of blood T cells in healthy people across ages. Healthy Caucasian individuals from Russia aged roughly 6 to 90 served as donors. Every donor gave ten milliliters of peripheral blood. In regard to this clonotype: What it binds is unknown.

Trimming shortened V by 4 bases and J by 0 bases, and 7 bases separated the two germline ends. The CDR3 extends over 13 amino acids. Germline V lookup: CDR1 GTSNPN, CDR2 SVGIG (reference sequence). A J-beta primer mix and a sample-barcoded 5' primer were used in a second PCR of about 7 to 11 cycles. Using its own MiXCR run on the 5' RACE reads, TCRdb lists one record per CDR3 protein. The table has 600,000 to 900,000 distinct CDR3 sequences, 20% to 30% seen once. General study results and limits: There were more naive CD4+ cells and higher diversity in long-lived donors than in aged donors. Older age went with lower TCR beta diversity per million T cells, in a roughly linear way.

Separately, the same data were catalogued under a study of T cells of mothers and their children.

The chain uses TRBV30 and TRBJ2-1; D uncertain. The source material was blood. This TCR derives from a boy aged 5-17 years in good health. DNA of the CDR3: TGTGCCTGGATCAAAAGCTCCTACAATGAGCAGTTCTTC. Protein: CAWIKSSYNEQFF.